These T cell receptor beta chains were read from a single sample in a study of blood T cell repertoires in COVID-19. Generated by immunoSEQ multiplex PCR, the TCRdb table keeps only in-frame clones and is missing some. Found here are 25,000 or so clones, approximately 87% of them singletons; the top ten hold 6.5% to 8%. Material for sequencing was peripheral blood. Receptors were obtained from a human donor in a cohort sampled during active COVID-19. CDR3s include the opening cysteine and the closing phenylalanine or tryptophan. The order of the fields is J gene, V gene, CDR3 protein.

j_call: TRBJ1-2
v_call: TRBV27
cdr3_aa: CASSLSGAMDYTF

j_call: TRBJ2-5
v_call: TRBV6-6
cdr3_aa: CASSYQRLQETQYF

j_call: TRBJ1-1
v_call: TRBV28
cdr3_aa: CASSSLPGQGRTEAFF

j_call: TRBJ1-5
v_call: TRBV7-8
cdr3_aa: CASSGQGLGQPQHF

j_call: TRBJ2-7
v_call: TRBV6-5
cdr3_aa: CASSYLAGAEYEQYF

j_call: TRBJ2-3
v_call: TRBV15
cdr3_aa: CATSRDAGARTDTQYF

j_call: TRBJ2-7
v_call: TRBV19
cdr3_aa: CASTPGQGYEQYF

j_call: TRBJ2-7
v_call: TRBV12-3/TRBV12-4
cdr3_aa: CASKAVSYEQYF

j_call: TRBJ2-7
v_call: TRBV27
cdr3_aa: CASRPAGVYKQYF

j_call: TRBJ1-6
v_call: TRBV28
cdr3_aa: CASSSRQGAINSPLHF

j_call: TRBJ1-4
v_call: TRBV29-1
cdr3_aa: CSVEEPGGRGEKLFF

j_call: TRBJ1-1
v_call: TRBV5-1
cdr3_aa: CASSLTGGPVAFF

j_call: TRBJ2-1
v_call: TRBV18
cdr3_aa: CASSNIAGSSYNEQFF

j_call: TRBJ2-1
v_call: TRBV4-3
cdr3_aa: CASSQEHPIAGGRLYEQFF

j_call: TRBJ2-3
v_call: TRBV4-1
cdr3_aa: CASSQEGPIASGIYTDTQYF

j_call: TRBJ2-2
v_call: TRBV10-3
cdr3_aa: CAISDGSPRGTGELFF

j_call: TRBJ1-4
v_call: TRBV6-5
cdr3_aa: CASSYRTGVGEKLFF

j_call: TRBJ1-6
v_call: TRBV7-2
cdr3_aa: CASSTDRVGLNSPLHF

j_call: TRBJ2-3
v_call: TRBV27
cdr3_aa: CASKAAGGPTDTQYF

j_call: TRBJ2-2
v_call: TRBV3-1/TRBV3-2
cdr3_aa: CASSQGTGTSGRGTGELFF

j_call: TRBJ1-2
v_call: TRBV5-1
cdr3_aa: CASSFRGSQLNPNYGYTF

j_call: TRBJ1-5
v_call: TRBV18
cdr3_aa: CASSPTGMVGYQPQHF

j_call: TRBJ2-3
v_call: TRBV29-1
cdr3_aa: CSVEDGGRADTQYF